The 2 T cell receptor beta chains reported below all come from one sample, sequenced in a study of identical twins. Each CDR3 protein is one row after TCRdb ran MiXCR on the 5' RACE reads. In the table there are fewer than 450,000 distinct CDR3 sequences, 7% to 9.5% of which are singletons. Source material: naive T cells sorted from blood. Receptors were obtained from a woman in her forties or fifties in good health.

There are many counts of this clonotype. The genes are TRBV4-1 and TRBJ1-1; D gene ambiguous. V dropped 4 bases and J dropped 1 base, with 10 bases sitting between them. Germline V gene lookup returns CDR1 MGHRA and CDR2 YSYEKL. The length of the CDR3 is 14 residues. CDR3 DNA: TGCGCCAGCAGCCGGACTCACCCGAACACTGAAGCTTTCTTT. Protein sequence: CASSRTHPNTEAFF.

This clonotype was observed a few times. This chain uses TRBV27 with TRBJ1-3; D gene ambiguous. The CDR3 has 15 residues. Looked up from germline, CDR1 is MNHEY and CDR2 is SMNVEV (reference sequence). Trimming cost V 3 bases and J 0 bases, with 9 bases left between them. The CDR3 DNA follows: TGTGCCAGCAGTTTCGACGGCACCTCTGGAAACACCATATATTTT. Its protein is CASSFDGTSGNTIYF.